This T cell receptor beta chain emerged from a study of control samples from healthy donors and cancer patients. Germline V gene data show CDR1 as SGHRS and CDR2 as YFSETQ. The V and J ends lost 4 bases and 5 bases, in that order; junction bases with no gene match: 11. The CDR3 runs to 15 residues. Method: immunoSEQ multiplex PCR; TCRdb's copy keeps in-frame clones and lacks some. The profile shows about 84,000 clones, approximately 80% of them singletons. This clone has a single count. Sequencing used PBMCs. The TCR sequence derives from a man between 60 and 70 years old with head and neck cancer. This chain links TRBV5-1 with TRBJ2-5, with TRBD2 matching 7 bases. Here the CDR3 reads CASSGGGQTGETQYF. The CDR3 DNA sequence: TGCGCCAGCAGCGGGGGGGGTCAGACTGGGGAGACCCAGTACTTC.